Detailed here is one T cell receptor (beta chain). Its cognate antigen is unknown. The study ran its PCR with 60 Vbeta and 13 Jbeta primers. Sequencing used immunoSEQ multiplex PCR; TCRdb keeps in-frame clones, though not all of them. The data show 140,000 or so clones, roughly 65% seen once. This sample is part of a study of cytomegalovirus exposure and HLA in healthy donors. The study, taken as a whole, reports: In a later analysis, parvovirus B19, influenza, CMV and Epstein-Barr virus appeared linked to several top co-occurrence clusters. Altogether, 150 to 200 TCR beta chains were recorded as cytomegalovirus-associated.

The sequence derives from a man between 60 and 75 years old in good health and CMV-seronegative. The source material was PBMCs.

The CDR3 DNA follows: TGTGCCAGCACCTGGGGACAGCGCACCGGGGAGCTGTTTTTT. Its translation is CASTWGQRTGELFF. This rearrangement joins TRBV7-2 to TRBJ2-2, with 7 bases aligning to TRBD1. Per the germline V gene, CDR1 is SGHTA and CDR2 is FQGNSA. The CDR3 contains 14 residues. The V segment lost 7 bases and the J segment 4 bases; nucleotides outside the gene matches: 6.